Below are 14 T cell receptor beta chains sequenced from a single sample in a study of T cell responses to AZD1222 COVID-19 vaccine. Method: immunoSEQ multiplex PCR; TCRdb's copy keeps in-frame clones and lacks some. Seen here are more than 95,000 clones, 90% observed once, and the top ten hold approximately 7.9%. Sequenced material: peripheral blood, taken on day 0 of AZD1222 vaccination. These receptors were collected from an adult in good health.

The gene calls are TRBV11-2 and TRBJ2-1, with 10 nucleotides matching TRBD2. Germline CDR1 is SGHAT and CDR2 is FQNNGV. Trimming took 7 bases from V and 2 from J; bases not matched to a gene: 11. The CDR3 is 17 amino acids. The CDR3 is CASTRASGSPTYNEQFF. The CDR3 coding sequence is TGTGCCAGCACCCGGGCTAGCGGGAGCCCTACCTACAATGAGCAGTTCTTC.

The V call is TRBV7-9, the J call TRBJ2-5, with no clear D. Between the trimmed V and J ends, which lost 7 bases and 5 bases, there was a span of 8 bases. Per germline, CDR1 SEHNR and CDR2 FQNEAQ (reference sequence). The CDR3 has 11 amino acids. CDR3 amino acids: CASTMLETQYF. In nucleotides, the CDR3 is TGTGCCAGCACCATGTTGGAGACCCAGTACTTC.

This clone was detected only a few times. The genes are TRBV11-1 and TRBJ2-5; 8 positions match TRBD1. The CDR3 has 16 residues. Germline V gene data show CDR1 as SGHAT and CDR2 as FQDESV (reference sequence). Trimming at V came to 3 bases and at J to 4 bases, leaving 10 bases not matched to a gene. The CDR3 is CASSFSAGQVTETQYF. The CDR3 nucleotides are TGTGCCAGCAGCTTCTCCGCGGGACAGGTTACAGAGACCCAGTACTTC.

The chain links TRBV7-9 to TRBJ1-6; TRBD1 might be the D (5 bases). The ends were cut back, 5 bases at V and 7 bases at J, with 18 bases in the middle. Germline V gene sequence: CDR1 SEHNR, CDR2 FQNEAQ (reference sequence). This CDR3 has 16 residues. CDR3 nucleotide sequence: TGTGCCAGCAGCGTCCGGGGGAGAAATGGGAATTCACCCCTCCACTTT. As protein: CASSVRGRNGNSPLHF. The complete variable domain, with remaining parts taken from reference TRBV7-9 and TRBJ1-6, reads DTGVSQNPRHKITKRGQNVTFRCDPISEHNRLYWYRQTLGQGPEFLTYFQNEAQLEKSRLLSDRFSAERPKGSFSTLEIQRTEQGDSAMYLCASSVRGRNGNSPLHFGNGTRLTVT.

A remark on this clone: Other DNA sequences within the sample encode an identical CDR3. The CDR3 sequence: CASSIPGELFF. As DNA, the CDR3 is TGCGCCAGCAGTATTCCCGGGGAGCTGTTTTTT. The chain recombines TRBV10-2 with TRBJ2-2; D uncertain. In germline, CDR1 is WSHSY, CDR2 SAAADI. The CDR3 totals 11 residues. The ends were cut back, 5 bases at V and 6 bases at J, with 4 bases in the middle.

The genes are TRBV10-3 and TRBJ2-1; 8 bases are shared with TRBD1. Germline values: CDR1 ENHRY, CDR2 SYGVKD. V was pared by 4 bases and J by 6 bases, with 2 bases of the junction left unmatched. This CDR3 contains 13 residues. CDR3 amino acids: CAISGGQANEQFF. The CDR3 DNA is TGTGCCATCAGTGGGGGACAGGCCAATGAGCAGTTCTTC.

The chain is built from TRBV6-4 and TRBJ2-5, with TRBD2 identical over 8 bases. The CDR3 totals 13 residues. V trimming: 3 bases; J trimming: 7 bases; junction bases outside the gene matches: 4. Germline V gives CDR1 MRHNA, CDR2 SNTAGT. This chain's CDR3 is CASSERAGGTQYF. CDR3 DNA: TGTGCCAGCAGTGAAAGGGCGGGAGGGACCCAGTACTTC.

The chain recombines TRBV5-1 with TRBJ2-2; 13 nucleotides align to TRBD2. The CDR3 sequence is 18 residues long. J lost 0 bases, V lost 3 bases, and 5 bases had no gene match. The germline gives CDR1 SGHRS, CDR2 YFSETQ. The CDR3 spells CASSYPTSGRTNTGELFF. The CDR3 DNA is TGCGCCAGCAGCTATCCGACTAGCGGGAGGACGAACACCGGGGAGCTGTTTTTT.

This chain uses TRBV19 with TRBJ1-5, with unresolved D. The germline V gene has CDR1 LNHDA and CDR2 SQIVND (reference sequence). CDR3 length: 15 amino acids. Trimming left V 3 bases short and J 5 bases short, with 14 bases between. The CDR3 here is CASSILLGSYQPQHF. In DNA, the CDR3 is TGTGCCAGTAGTATCCTACTCGGGTCGTATCAGCCCCAGCATTTT. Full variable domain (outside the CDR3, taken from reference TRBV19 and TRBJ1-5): DGGITQSPKYLFRKEGQNVTLSCEQNLNHDAMYWYRQDPGQGLRLIYYSQIVNDFQKGDIAEGYSVSREKKESFPLTVTSAQKNPTAFYLCASSILLGSYQPQHFGDGTRLSIL.

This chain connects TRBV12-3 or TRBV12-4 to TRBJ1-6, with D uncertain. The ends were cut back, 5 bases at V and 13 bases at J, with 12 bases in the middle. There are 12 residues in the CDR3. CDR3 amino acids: CASSLGSGPLHF. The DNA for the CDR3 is TGTGCCAGCAGTCTAGGGTCCGGGCCCCTCCACTTT.

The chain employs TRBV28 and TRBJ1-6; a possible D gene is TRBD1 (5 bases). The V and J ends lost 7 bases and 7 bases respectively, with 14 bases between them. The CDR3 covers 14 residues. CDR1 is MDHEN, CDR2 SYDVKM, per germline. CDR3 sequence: CASTTNGGNSPLHF. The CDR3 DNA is TGTGCCAGCACTACCAACGGGGGGAATTCACCCCTCCACTTT.

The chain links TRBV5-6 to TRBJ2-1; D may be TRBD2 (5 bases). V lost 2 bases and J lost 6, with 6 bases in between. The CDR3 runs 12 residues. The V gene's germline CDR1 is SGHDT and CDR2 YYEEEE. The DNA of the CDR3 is TGTGCCAGCAGCTTTACTAGCAATGAGCAGTTCTTC. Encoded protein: CASSFTSNEQFF.

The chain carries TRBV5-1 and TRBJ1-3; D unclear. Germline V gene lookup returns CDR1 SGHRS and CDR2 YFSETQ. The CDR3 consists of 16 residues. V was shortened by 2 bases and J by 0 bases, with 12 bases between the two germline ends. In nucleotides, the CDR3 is TGCGCCAGCAGCTTCGGGCAGAGGAGCTCTGGAAACACCATATATTTT. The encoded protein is CASSFGQRSSGNTIYF.

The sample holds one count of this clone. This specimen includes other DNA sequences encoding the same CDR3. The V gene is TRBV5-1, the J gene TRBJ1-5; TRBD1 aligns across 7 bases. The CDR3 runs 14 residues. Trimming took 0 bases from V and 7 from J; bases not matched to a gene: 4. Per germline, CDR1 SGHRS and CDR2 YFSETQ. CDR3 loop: CASSLGQGGQPQHF. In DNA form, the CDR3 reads TGCGCCAGCAGCTTGGGACAGGGTGGCCAGCCCCAGCATTTT.